This section outlines one T cell receptor beta chain sequence together with its context. What it recognizes is unknown. The data were obtained in a study of OX40 agonist ivuxolimab in advanced cancers. Study in general: Three patients, one with hepatocellular carcinoma and two with cutaneous melanoma, responded partially.

The table came from immunoSEQ multiplex PCR; TCRdb's copy has only in-frame clones and leaves some out. The sample records approximately 70,000 clones, 88% being singletons. Points from the study as a whole: CD4+ and CD8+ blood T cells expanded clonally by week 6 at 0.1 to 3.0 mg/kg. Low normalized T-cell clonal expansion was additionally recorded for some nonresponders.

The TCR sequence derives from an adult with an advanced solid tumor such as melanoma, head and neck, liver or kidney cancer. Sequenced here: CD4+ or CD8+ T cells sorted from blood, sampled in a trial of the OX40 agonist ivuxolimab.

The CDR3 loop reads CASSGNRGPFLMDTQYF. Written as DNA, the CDR3 is TGTGCCAGTAGTGGAAACAGGGGGCCTTTCCTCATGGATACGCAGTATTTT. V gene TRBV19 combines with J gene TRBJ2-3, with TRBD1 matching over 9 bases. Germline V lookup: CDR1 LNHDA, CDR2 SQIVND (reference sequence). V lost 5 bases, J lost 6 bases, and 15 bases stayed unmatched. CDR3 length equals 17 residues.